Shown below are 6 T cell receptor beta chains from a single sample sequenced in a study of post-analysis software for immune sequencing data. Every TCR beta cDNA library bore unique molecular identifiers. MiXCR, run by TCRdb on the PCR reads, gives a single entry per CDR3 protein. The table lists roughly 800,000 distinct CDR3 sequences, approximately 57% of them singletons. Findings and limits, study-wide: Patients had higher frequencies than controls of roughly five TRBV segments, including TRBV5-6, TRBV5-1 and TRBV20-1.

Which antigens these TCRs recognize remains unknown. The material sequenced was blood. The receptor source for this set is a girl under 18 with multiple sclerosis.

This clonotype was observed a few times. This chain uses TRBV7-9 with TRBJ2-1, with TRBD1 as a possible D gene (5 bases). V lost 0 bases and J 6 bases, leaving 12 bases between the germline ends. The CDR3 extends over 15 amino acids. Germline CDR1 is SEHNR and CDR2 is FQNEAQ (reference sequence). The CDR3 protein is CASSLARDSINEQFF. CDR3 coding DNA: TGTGCCAGCAGCTTAGCGCGAGACAGTATCAATGAGCAGTTCTTC.

This clonotype was seen a few times. The chain employs TRBV29-1 and TRBJ1-4; TRBD1 might be the D (5 bases). Trimming pared 5 bases from V and 7 bases from J, leaving 14 bases between. This CDR3 has 13 residues. Looked up from germline, CDR1 is SQVTM and CDR2 is ANQGSEA. This CDR3 is CSVIGARGEKLFF. The DNA for the CDR3 is TGCAGCGTTATAGGGGCGCGCGGTGAAAAACTGTTTTTT.

The rearrangement links TRBV29-1 to TRBJ2-2; 9 positions agree with TRBD2. Germline V gene data show CDR1 as SQVTM and CDR2 as ANQGSEA. This CDR3 region has 15 residues. Trimming cost V 4 bases and J 2 bases; bases outside gene matches: 5. The CDR3 DNA follows: TGCAGCGTTGCGCGGGGGGGCCATAACACCGGGGAGCTGTTTTTT. Translated: CSVARGGHNTGELFF.

This clonotype has a handful of counts. J is TRBJ2-3 and V is TRBV7-9, with 12 bases that match TRBD2. The germline V gene encodes CDR1 SEHNR and CDR2 FQNEAQ (reference sequence). The CDR3 extends over 17 amino acids. Trimming at V came to 2 bases and at J to 2 bases, leaving 5 bases not matched to a gene. The CDR3 bases are TGTGCCAGCAGCTTACCTAGCGGGAGGGCCACCACAGATACGCAGTATTTT. Translated: CASSLPSGRATTDTQYF.

This sequence joins TRBV3-1 and TRBJ2-7; D could derive from TRBD1 or TRBD2 (5 bases each). V lost 3 bases, J lost 7 bases, and 19 bases lay in between. Germline CDR1 and CDR2: LGHDT and YNNKEL (reference sequence). The CDR3 runs 15 residues. The CDR3 is CASSHNWGPRREQYF. CDR3 in DNA: TGTGCCAGCAGCCATAACTGGGGCCCACGGAGGGAGCAGTACTTC.

The V gene is TRBV6-5, the J gene TRBJ2-7; 10 bases agree with TRBD2. J was trimmed by 3 bases and V by 6 bases; bases with no gene match: 8. Germline V gene sequence: CDR1 MNHEY, CDR2 SVGAGI. This CDR3 has 15 amino acids. CDR3 sequence reads: CASRPKRGGSYEQYF. CDR3 coding DNA: TGTGCCAGCAGACCTAAGCGGGGGGGAAGCTACGAGCAGTACTTC.